This T cell receptor (beta chain) stems from a study of blood T cell repertoires in COVID-19. Looking at the study overall: Specimens from acute and convalescent COVID-19 originated in the United States, Italy and Spain. PBMCs, B-cell-depleted T cells, or T cells were the source of the cDNA or gDNA that made up the material.

Study processing details: It was from reference gene primer amplification that nucleated cell counts were estimated. The repertoire was sequenced with immunoSEQ multiplex PCR; TCRdb's copy has only in-frame clones and lacks some. The V and J calls and the clone size are those of that table, but D and trimming were determined from the DNA. The sample records 300,000 or so clones, about 87% being singletons. CDR1 and CDR2 from the germline V gene are LNHNV and YYDKDF (reference sequence). V gave up 0 bases and J gave up 6 bases, with 14 bases separating them. CDR3 size: 15 residues. A single count supports this clone.

This chain links TRBV15 with TRBJ2-5; a weak D match, TRBD2 (6 bases). Sequencing was performed on peripheral blood. The receptor's source is a man between 65 and 85 years old with acute or convalescent COVID-19. CDR3 in amino acids: CATSRDDGGLQTQYF. The CDR3 nucleotides read TGTGCCACCAGCAGAGATGACGGAGGGTTGCAGACCCAGTACTTC.